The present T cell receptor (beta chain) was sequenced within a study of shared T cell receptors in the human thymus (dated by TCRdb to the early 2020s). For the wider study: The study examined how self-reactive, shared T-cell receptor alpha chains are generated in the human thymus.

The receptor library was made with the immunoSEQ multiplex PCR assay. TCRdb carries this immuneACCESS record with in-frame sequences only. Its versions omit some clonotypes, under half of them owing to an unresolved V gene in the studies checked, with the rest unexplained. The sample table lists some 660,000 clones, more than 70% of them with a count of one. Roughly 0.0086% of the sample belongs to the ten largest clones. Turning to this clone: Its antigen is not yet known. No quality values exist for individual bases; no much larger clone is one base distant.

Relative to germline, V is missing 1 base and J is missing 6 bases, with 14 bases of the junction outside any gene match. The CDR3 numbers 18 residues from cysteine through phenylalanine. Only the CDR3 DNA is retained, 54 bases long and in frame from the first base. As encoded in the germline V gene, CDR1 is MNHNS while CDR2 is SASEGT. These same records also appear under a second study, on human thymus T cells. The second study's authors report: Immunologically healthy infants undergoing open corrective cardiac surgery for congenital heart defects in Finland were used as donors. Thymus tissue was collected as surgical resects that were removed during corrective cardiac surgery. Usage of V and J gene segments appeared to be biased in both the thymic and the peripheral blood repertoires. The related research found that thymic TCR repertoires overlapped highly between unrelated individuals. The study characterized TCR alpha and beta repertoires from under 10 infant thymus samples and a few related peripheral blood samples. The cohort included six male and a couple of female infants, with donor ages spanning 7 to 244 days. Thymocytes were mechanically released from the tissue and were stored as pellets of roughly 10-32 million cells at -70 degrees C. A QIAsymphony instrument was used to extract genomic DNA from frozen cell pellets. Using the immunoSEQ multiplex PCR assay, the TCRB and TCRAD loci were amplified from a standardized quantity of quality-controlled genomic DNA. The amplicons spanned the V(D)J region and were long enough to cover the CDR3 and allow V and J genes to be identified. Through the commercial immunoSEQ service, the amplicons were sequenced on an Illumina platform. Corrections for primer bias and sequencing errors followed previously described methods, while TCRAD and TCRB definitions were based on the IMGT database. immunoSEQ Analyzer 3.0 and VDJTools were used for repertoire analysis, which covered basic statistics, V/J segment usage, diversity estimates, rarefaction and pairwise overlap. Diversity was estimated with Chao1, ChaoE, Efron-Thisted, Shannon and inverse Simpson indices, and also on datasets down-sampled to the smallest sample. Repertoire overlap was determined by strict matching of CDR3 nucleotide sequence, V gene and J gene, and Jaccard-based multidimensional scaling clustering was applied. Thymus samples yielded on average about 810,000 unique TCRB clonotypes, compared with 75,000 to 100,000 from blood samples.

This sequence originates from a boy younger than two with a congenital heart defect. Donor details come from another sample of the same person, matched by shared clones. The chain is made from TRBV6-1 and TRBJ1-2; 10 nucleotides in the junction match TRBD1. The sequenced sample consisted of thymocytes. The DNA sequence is TGTGCCAGCAGTGAAGTGAGGACAGGGGGAGGGTGTTGGGATGGCTACACCTTC. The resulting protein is CASSEVRTGGGCWDGYTF.